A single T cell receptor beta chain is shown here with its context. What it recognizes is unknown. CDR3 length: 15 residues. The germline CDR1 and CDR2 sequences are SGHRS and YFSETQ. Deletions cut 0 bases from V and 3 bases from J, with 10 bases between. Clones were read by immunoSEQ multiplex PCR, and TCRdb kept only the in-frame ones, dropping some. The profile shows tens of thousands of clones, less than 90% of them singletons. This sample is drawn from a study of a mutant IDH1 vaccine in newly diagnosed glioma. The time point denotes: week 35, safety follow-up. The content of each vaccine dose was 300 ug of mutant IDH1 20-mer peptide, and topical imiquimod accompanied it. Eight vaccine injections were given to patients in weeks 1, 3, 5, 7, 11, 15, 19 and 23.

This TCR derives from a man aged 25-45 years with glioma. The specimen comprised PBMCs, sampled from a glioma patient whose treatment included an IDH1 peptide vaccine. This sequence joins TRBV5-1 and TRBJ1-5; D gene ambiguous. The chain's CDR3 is CASSLEGRPNQPQHF. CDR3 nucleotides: TGCGCCAGCAGCTTGGAGGGCAGGCCCAATCAGCCCCAGCATTTT.